The rows below give T cell receptor beta chains drawn from one sample of a study of response to subunit inactivated influenza vaccine. TCRdb re-called the RT-PCR reads through MiXCR, storing one row per CDR3 protein. In the table there are 650,000 to 800,000 distinct CDR3 sequences, about 15% of which are singletons. The sequences come from PBMCs from blood, collected 14 days before vaccination. Receptors originate from a man between 45 and 60 years old who received an inactivated influenza vaccine. The CDR3 runs from the conserved cysteine through the conserved F or W. D genes are given only for firm matches. Clone size, where shown, is once, few, many, or a class for clones that have expanded.

v_gene	j_gene	d_gene	abundance	CDR3aa	CDR3nt
TRBV24-1	TRBJ2-1	TRBD1	NA	CATSGMGRDRGYNEQFF	TGTGCCACCAGCGGAATGGGCCGGGACAGGGGCTACAATGAGCAGTTCTTC
TRBV3-1	TRBJ2-2	TRBD2	few	CASSQVGRTSGSSGELFF	TGTGCCAGCAGCCAAGTCGGTAGGACTAGCGGGAGTTCCGGGGAGCTGTTTTTT
TRBV6-5	TRBJ1-5	NA	NA	CASSYSDNSNQPQHF	TGTGCCAGCAGTTACTCGGACAATAGCAATCAGCCCCAGCATTTT
TRBV29-1	TRBJ2-3	NA	few	CSVEDRGPGTDTQYF	TGCAGCGTTGAAGATCGGGGGCCGGGCACAGATACGCAGTATTTT
TRBV11-2	TRBJ2-7	TRBD2	NA	CASSPFPSGSYEQYF	TGTGCCAGCAGCCCATTTCCTAGCGGGAGTTACGAGCAGTACTTC
TRBV11-2	TRBJ2-3	TRBD2	few	CASSHRWREGADTQYF	TGTGCCAGCAGCCATCGTTGGCGGGAGGGAGCAGATACGCAGTATTTT
TRBV5-4	TRBJ2-7	TRBD2	NA	CASSLAGASGPFYEQYF	TGTGCCAGCAGCTTGGCCGGTGCTAGCGGGCCTTTCTACGAGCAGTACTTC
TRBV20-1	TRBJ2-7	NA	NA	CSAKQAPYEQYF	TGCAGTGCTAAACAGGCCCCCTACGAGCAGTACTTC
TRBV12-3/TRBV12-4	TRBJ1-1	TRBD1	few	CASSLGRGRWTEAFF	TGTGCCAGCAGTTTAGGCAGGGGGCGGTGGACTGAAGCTTTCTTT
TRBV15	TRBJ2-7	TRBD1	many	CATSPGYRGAEQYF	TGTGCCACCAGCCCAGGGTACAGGGGGGCCGAGCAGTACTTC
TRBV3-1	TRBJ2-2	NA	NA	CASRPGVTGELFF	TGTGCCAGCAGGCCCGGCGTGACCGGGGAGCTGTTTTTT
TRBV20-1	TRBJ2-7	TRBD2	few	CSARTSGRAAHEQYF	TGCAGTGCTAGAACTAGCGGGAGGGCCGCCCACGAGCAGTACTTC
TRBV29-1	TRBJ2-3	NA	NA	CSVGPPLGDTQYF	TGCAGCGTTGGCCCTCCCCTCGGGGATACGCAGTATTTT
TRBV9	TRBJ2-5	NA	few	CASSVFGETQYF	TGTGCCAGCAGCGTATTCGGAGAGACCCAGTACTTC
TRBV18	TRBJ2-3	NA	once	CASSPIVGSTTDTQYF	TGTGCCAGCTCACCTATCGTTGGCAGCACGACAGATACGCAGTATTTT
TRBV20-1	TRBJ2-7	TRBD2	NA	CSARPGRLAGGLSYEQYF	TGCAGTGCTAGACCAGGACGCCTAGCGGGGGGGTTGAGCTACGAGCAGTACTTC
TRBV7-2	TRBJ2-4	NA	NA	CASSFDLAKNIQYF	TGTGCCAGCAGCTTTGACCTAGCCAAAAACATTCAGTACTTC
TRBV12-3/TRBV12-4	TRBJ1-5	NA	many	CASSFQWGSNQPQHF	TGTGCCAGCAGTTTTCAGTGGGGTAGCAATCAGCCCCAGCATTTT
TRBV6-1	TRBJ1-4	NA	few	CASRDRGAGEKLFF	TGTGCCAGCAGGGACCGGGGGGCTGGTGAAAAACTGTTTTTT
TRBV11-2	TRBJ1-2	TRBD1	NA	CASSLGTGNIYGYTF	TGTGCCAGCAGCTTGGGGACAGGCAACATCTATGGCTACACCTTC
TRBV11-2	TRBJ2-2	TRBD1	NA	CASRPTGQRNTGELFF	TGTGCCAGCAGGCCCACGGGACAGAGGAACACCGGGGAGCTGTTTTTT
TRBV6-1	TRBJ1-2	NA	few	CASSDRRLGYGYTF	TGTGCCAGCAGTGACAGGAGGCTGGGGTATGGCTACACCTTC
TRBV6-1	TRBJ2-1	NA	NA	CASRLANDNEQFF	TGTGCCAGCAGGCTAGCGAATGACAATGAGCAGTTCTTC
TRBV10-3	TRBJ2-7	TRBD1	NA	CAIRNTGAPYEQYF	TGTGCCATCAGGAATACAGGGGCCCCCTACGAGCAGTACTTC
TRBV24-1	TRBJ2-3	TRBD2	many	CATSDPSGGTSDTQYF	TGTGCCACCAGTGACCCTAGCGGGGGGACCTCAGATACGCAGTATTTT
TRBV6-1	TRBJ2-1	NA	NA	CASSTTPRGPINEQFF	TGTGCCAGCAGTACAACCCCCCGAGGACCGATCAATGAGCAGTTCTTC
TRBV5-1	TRBJ2-2	TRBD1	many	CASSDRETGELFF	TGCGCCAGCAGCGACAGGGAGACCGGGGAGCTGTTTTTT
TRBV4-3	TRBJ2-1	NA	many	CASSQEGGDNEQFF	TGCGCCAGCAGCCAAGAAGGAGGGGACAATGAGCAGTTCTTC
TRBV11-2	TRBJ2-7	NA	NA	CASSLEGGVWGSTYEQYF	TGTGCCAGCAGCTTAGAAGGGGGAGTTTGGGGTTCAACCTACGAGCAGTACTTC
TRBV7-2	TRBJ2-7	NA	few	CASSLRSGGAYEQYF	TGTGCCAGCAGCTTACGGTCTGGCGGCGCCTACGAGCAGTACTTC
TRBV25-1	TRBJ2-5	NA	NA	CASRGGPEETQYF	TGTGCCAGCAGGGGGGGCCCAGAGGAGACCCAGTACTTC
TRBV27	TRBJ1-6	NA	NA	CASSFAQDGDSPLHF	TGTGCCAGCAGTTTCGCGCAGGATGGGGATTCACCCCTCCACTTT
TRBV12-3/TRBV12-4	TRBJ2-7	NA	NA	CASTLWGESGEQYF	TGTGCCAGCACCTTGTGGGGGGAGTCAGGGGAGCAGTACTTC
TRBV4-3	TRBJ2-3	NA	many	CASSPQGFGTDTQYF	TGCGCCAGCAGCCCGCAGGGATTCGGCACAGATACGCAGTATTTT
TRBV7-9	TRBJ2-7	NA	NA	CASSPIEDREQYF	TGTGCCAGCAGCCCTATTGAGGACCGCGAGCAGTACTTC
TRBV18	TRBJ2-1	TRBD1	NA	CASSPRGQSSYNEQFF	TGTGCCAGCTCACCACGGGGACAGAGCTCCTACAATGAGCAGTTCTTC
TRBV7-9	TRBJ1-1	NA	many	CASSYSATGYTEAFF	TGTGCCAGCAGCTACTCAGCAACAGGGTACACTGAAGCTTTCTTT
TRBV7-2	TRBJ2-1	NA	few	CASSIVGEQFF	TGTGCCAGCAGCATTGTCGGTGAGCAGTTCTTC
TRBV18	TRBJ2-4	TRBD2	NA	CASSPKEREASIQYF	TGTGCCAGCTCACCGAAAGAGCGGGAGGCCAGCATTCAGTACTTC
TRBV6-2/TRBV6-3	TRBJ2-7	TRBD1	few	CASSYSGGRTYEQYF	TGTGCCAGCAGTTACTCAGGGGGCAGGACCTACGAGCAGTACTTC
TRBV12-3/TRBV12-4	TRBJ2-2	NA	few	CASSFGDASGELFF	TGTGCCAGCAGTTTCGGGGATGCCTCCGGGGAGCTGTTTTTT
TRBV2	TRBJ1-4	NA	few	CASSGPAEKLFF	TGTGCCAGCAGTGGACCAGCGGAAAAACTGTTTTTT
TRBV7-8	TRBJ2-1	NA	many	CASSFDTYNEQFF	TGTGCCAGCAGCTTCGACACCTACAATGAGCAGTTCTTC
TRBV29-1	TRBJ2-7	TRBD1	NA	CSTGTGGYEQYF	TGCAGCACCGGGACAGGGGGCTACGAGCAGTACTTC
TRBV2	TRBJ1-1	TRBD1	NA	CASQLTGAAGGLMNTEAFF	TGTGCCAGCCAACTCACCGGCGCGGCAGGGGGCTTAATGAACACTGAAGCTTTCTTT
TRBV5-1	TRBJ2-4	NA	NA	CASSVGTDVAKNIQYF	TGCGCCAGCAGCGTTGGGACTGACGTAGCCAAAAACATTCAGTACTTC
TRBV29-1	TRBJ2-3	NA	few	CSVPHITDTQYF	TGCAGCGTTCCCCATATCACAGATACGCAGTATTTT
TRBV5-5	TRBJ2-1	TRBD2	NA	CASSSRTSGGEQFF	TGTGCCAGCAGCTCCAGGACTAGCGGGGGTGAGCAGTTCTTC
TRBV11-2	TRBJ2-7	NA	NA	CASRKTGPRTYEQYF	TGTGCCAGCAGAAAAACGGGCCCCAGGACCTACGAGCAGTACTTC
TRBV15	TRBJ2-3	NA	NA	CATSSLLRTESRNTQYF	TGTGCCACCAGCAGCCTACTAAGGACCGAATCGAGAAATACGCAGTATTTT
TRBV3-1	TRBJ2-1	NA	few	CASSPTGNQNREQFF	TGTGCCAGCAGCCCCACCGGGAACCAAAACAGAGAGCAGTTCTTC